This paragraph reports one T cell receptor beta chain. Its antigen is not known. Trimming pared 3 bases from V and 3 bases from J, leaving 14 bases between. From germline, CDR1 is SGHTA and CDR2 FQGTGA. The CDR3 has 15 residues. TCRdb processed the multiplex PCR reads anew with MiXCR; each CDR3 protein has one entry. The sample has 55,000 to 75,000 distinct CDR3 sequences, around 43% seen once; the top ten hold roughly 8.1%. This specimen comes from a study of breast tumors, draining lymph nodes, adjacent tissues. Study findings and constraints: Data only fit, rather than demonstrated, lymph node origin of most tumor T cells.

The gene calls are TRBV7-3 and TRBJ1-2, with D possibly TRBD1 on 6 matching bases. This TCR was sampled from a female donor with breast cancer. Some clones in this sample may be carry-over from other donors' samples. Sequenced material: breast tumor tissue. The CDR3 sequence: CASSFGRGSYYGYTF. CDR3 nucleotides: TGTGCCAGCAGCTTCGGAAGGGGGAGCTACTATGGCTACACCTTC.